The T cell receptor (beta chain) described here comes from a study of blood T cell repertoires in COVID-19. Study details: There were acute and convalescent COVID-19 samples, and they came from the United States, Italy and Spain. Nucleic acid was either cDNA or gDNA, and it came from T cells, B-cell-depleted T cells, or PBMCs.

Source study methods: Reference gene primer amplification gave estimated nucleated cell counts. Here immunoSEQ multiplex PCR was the method, and the copy in TCRdb shows in-frame clones only, minus some. The V and J calls and clone size were taken over from that table, and D and trimming were inferred from the DNA. The sample has roughly 240,000 clones; around 85% are singletons. V lost 5 bases, J lost 4 bases, and 14 bases lay in between. Germline CDR1 and CDR2: LNHDA and SQIVND (reference sequence). CDR3 length equals 15 residues. Those enrolled in Seattle joined during active infection and were followed longitudinally afterward.

This chain uses TRBV19 with TRBJ1-4; perhaps TRBD1 as D (5 bases). The sequence was collected from a man in his fifties with COVID-19, enrolled during active disease. Specimen: peripheral blood. The CDR3 loop is CASSSLDTINEKLFF. DNA of the CDR3: TGTGCCAGTAGTTCCCTGGACACGATTAATGAAAAACTGTTTTTT.